Sequencing of this T cell receptor (beta chain) was carried out in a study of neurological immune-mediated disorders. Study-wide results and limits: Patients with HTLV-1-associated myelopathy showed the most TCR clonal expansion. Those with multiple sclerosis showed the least, falling below healthy controls.

Germline CDR1 is KGHSH and CDR2 is LQKENI. Trimming removed 4 bases from V and 2 bases from J, with 11 bases in between. This CDR3 has 14 amino acids. TCRdb re-called the 5' RACE reads through MiXCR, storing one row per CDR3 protein. The sample lists approximately 39,000 distinct CDR3 sequences; 7% to 8.5% were seen once. The cells used in sorted libraries, CD4+ or CD8+ T cells, numbered about a million. This clonotype was recorded many times. Its antigen is unidentified. The V call is TRBV18, the J call TRBJ1-1; no definite D call. Specimen: CD4+ T cells from blood. This clonotype originated in a man aged 50 to 60 in good health. The CDR3 is CASSRSQSNTEAFF. In DNA form, the CDR3 reads TGTGCCAGCTCACGGTCGCAAAGCAACACTGAAGCTTTCTTT.